These 27 T cell receptor beta chains were all obtained from the same sample, sequenced in a study of response to subunit inactivated influenza vaccine. Using its own MiXCR run on the RT-PCR reads, TCRdb lists one record per CDR3 protein. Seen here are hundreds of thousands of distinct CDR3 sequences, 7.6% observed once, and the top ten hold 10% to 15%. The material was PBMCs from blood, obtained less than 30 months after vaccination. These receptors were taken from a man aged 45 to 75 who received an inactivated influenza vaccine.

The table lists this clonotype with many counts. This rearrangement joins TRBV7-2 to TRBJ2-3, with 8 bases lining up with TRBD2. The J segment lost 5 bases and the V segment lost 3 bases, leaving 7 bases of the junction unmatched. The CDR3 has 15 amino acids. The germline V gene has CDR1 SGHTA and CDR2 FQGNSA. As DNA, the CDR3 is TGTGCCAGCAGCTTTGGCCTAGCGGGCGGAGATACGCAGTATTTT. The encoded protein is CASSFGLAGGDTQYF.

Notes on this clonotype: Sequence at one end of the junction differs from germline and may be a read error. V is TRBV6-1 and J is TRBJ2-2, with D tentatively TRBD1 (6 bases). CDR1 is MNHNS and CDR2 is SASEGT in the germline V gene. CDR3 length: 13 amino acids. The CDR3 sequence: CASSGQLAGELLF. In DNA form, the CDR3 reads TGTGCCAGCAGCGGACAGCTTGCCGGGGAGCTGTTGTTT.

This clonotype was found a few times. The chain couples TRBV6-2 or TRBV6-3 to TRBJ1-1, with D unclear. V shed 6 bases and J shed 2 bases, with 10 bases lying between them. Germline CDR1 and CDR2: MNHEY and SVGEGT. CDR3 length equals 13 residues. The CDR3 DNA follows: TGTGCCAGCAGACCGGTTAGTAACACTGAAGCTTTCTTT. Translation gives CASRPVSNTEAFF.

This clonotype has only a few counts. The rearrangement links TRBV27 to TRBJ2-7; 9 bases agree with TRBD2. The J segment lost 4 bases and the V segment lost 5 bases, leaving 6 bases of the junction unmatched. This CDR3 spans 14 amino acids. Germline-derived CDR1 and CDR2 are MNHEY and SMNVEV (reference sequence). CDR3: CASSRLADPYEQYF. The CDR3 DNA follows: TGTGCCAGCAGTAGACTAGCGGATCCTTACGAGCAGTACTTC.

In this sample, this clonotype turned up many times. This rearrangement joins TRBV2 to TRBJ2-1, with 10 bases aligning to TRBD2. Trimming cost V 7 bases and J 3 bases; bases outside gene matches: 9. Germline lookup yields CDR1 SNHLY and CDR2 FYNNEI. The CDR3 totals 16 residues. The CDR3 DNA is TGTGCCAGCAAGGGACTAGCGATCCGAATCTACAATGAGCAGTTCTTC. Its translation is CASKGLAIRIYNEQFF.

This clonotype was recorded many times. One end of the junction does not line up with germline, which may come from a read error. The chain couples TRBV29-1 to TRBJ2-5, with TRBD1 as a possible D gene (8 bases). This CDR3 region has 14 residues. Per germline, CDR1 SQVTM and CDR2 ANQGSEA. CDR3 sequence: CSVEEAGTGESQYF. The DNA for the CDR3 is TGCAGCGTTGAAGAAGCGGGGACAGGAGAGTCCCAGTACTTC. Full variable domain (rest looked up from reference TRBV29-1 and TRBJ2-5): SAVISQKPSRDICQRGTSLTIQCQVDSQVTMMFWYRQQPGQSLTLIATANQGSEATYESGFVIDKFPISRPNLTFSTLTVSNMSPEDSSIYLCSVEEAGTGESQYFGPGTRLLVL.

This clonotype appeared many times. DNA of the CDR3: TGTGCCAGCAGCATGTACCGGGACAGGGGCTACGAGCAGTACTTC. Its translation is CASSMYRDRGYEQYF. V and J are TRBV7-9 and TRBJ2-7, with 10 bases matching TRBD1. From germline, CDR1 is SEHNR and CDR2 FQNEAQ (reference sequence). The trim removed 5 bases at V and 3 bases at J, leaving 7 bases unmatched. The CDR3 has 15 residues.

This clonotype was seen a handful of times. The rearrangement uses TRBV10-3 and TRBJ1-1; 10 bases align to TRBD1. V shed 6 bases and J 5 bases; nucleotides not matched to a gene: 6. CDR3 length: 14 amino acids. The germline V gene encodes CDR1 ENHRY and CDR2 SYGVKD. The CDR3 DNA reads TGTGCCATCAGGAGACAGGGGGCAATTACTGAAGCTTTCTTT. Protein product: CAIRRQGAITEAFF.

The chain combines TRBV10-3 with TRBJ2-6; 7 nucleotides agree with TRBD1. The germline CDR1 and CDR2 sequences are ENHRY and SYGVKD. The J segment lost 3 bases and the V segment lost 7 bases, leaving 12 bases of the junction unmatched. The CDR3 sequence is 17 residues long. The CDR3 here is CAITPTGPAGGANVLTF. As DNA, the CDR3 is TGTGCCATCACCCCGACAGGGCCGGCAGGTGGGGCCAACGTCCTGACTTTC.

This clonotype showed up many times. The chain is built from TRBV12-3 or TRBV12-4 and TRBJ1-5; 9 bases fit TRBD1. The J segment lost 2 bases and the V segment lost 8 bases, leaving 4 bases of the junction unmatched. The CDR3 contains 14 residues. CDR3 in amino acids: CASADRGGNQPQHF. CDR3 nucleotide sequence: TGTGCCAGCGCGGACAGGGGAGGCAATCAGCCCCAGCATTTT.

This clonotype was counted only a few times. V and J are TRBV7-9 and TRBJ2-3, with D unclear. This CDR3 is 15 amino acids long. Germline V gene sequence: CDR1 SEHNR, CDR2 FQNEAQ (reference sequence). V was clipped by 5 bases and J by 1 base, with 13 bases between them. This CDR3 reads CASSNTTLGTDTQYF. The CDR3, as DNA: TGTGCCAGCAGCAACACTACGTTGGGCACAGATACGCAGTATTTT.

Comment on this clonotype: One end of the junction varies from germline; a read error may be responsible. The chain has TRBV10-3 and TRBJ2-7, with D unclear. The germline V gene has CDR1 ENHRY and CDR2 SYGVKD. The CDR3 covers 11 residues. The CDR3 loop is CVISDSYEQYF. The CDR3 nucleotides read TGTGTCATCAGTGATTCCTACGAGCAGTACTTC.

About this clonotype itself: The junction differs from germline at one of its ends, possibly a read error. The chain links TRBV5-1 to TRBJ1-4; TRBD1 matches 7 bases. CDR3 length: 14 residues. Germline loops: CDR1 SGHRS, CDR2 YFSETQ. The CDR3 nucleotides are TGCGACAGCAGCCCAGACAGGGTCGATGAAAAACTGTTTTTT. It is translated as CDSSPDRVDEKLFF.

CDR3 loop: CASSPNSGGAEDTQYF. CDR3 in DNA: TGTGCCAGCAGCCCGAATAGCGGGGGGGCGGAAGATACGCAGTATTTT. The chain recombines TRBV7-2 with TRBJ2-3, with TRBD2 matching 11 bases. CDR1 SGHTA and CDR2 FQGNSA come from the germline V gene. The CDR3 loop spans 16 amino acids. The junction had 9 bases not matched to a gene; V was cut back by 5 bases and J by 5 bases.

The sample holds a few counts of this clonotype. J is TRBJ2-7 and V is TRBV7-9; 13 bases line up with TRBD2. CDR1 SEHNR and CDR2 FQNEAQ come from the germline V gene (reference sequence). This CDR3 contains 15 residues. J lost 6 bases, V lost 5 bases, and 7 bases had no gene match. The CDR3: CASSTGLAGFGEQYF. CDR3 nucleotide sequence: TGTGCCAGCAGCACGGGACTAGCGGGATTCGGCGAGCAGTACTTC.

On this clonotype: This sequence may be a read error, since a much larger clone differs from it by one base. The chain combines TRBV7-9 with TRBJ1-2, with D perhaps matching TRBD1 (5 bases). The CDR3 runs 14 residues. The V and J ends lost 5 bases and 7 bases respectively, with 17 bases between them. Germline CDR1 is SEHNR and CDR2 is FQNEAQ (reference sequence). CDR3 bases: TGTGCCAGCAGCCAACCGGGGCGCTTTGGTGGCTACACCTTC. It translates to CASSQPGRFGGYTF.

The V and J genes are TRBV29-1 and TRBJ2-7; TRBD1 is a possible D gene (5 bases). Trimming removed 7 bases from V and 1 base from J, with 11 bases in between. Germline V gene sequence: CDR1 SQVTM, CDR2 ANQGSEA. This CDR3 is 12 amino acids long. The CDR3 is CSASDISYEQYF. The CDR3 nucleotides read TGCAGCGCCTCGGACATTTCCTACGAGCAGTACTTC.

The chain links TRBV10-3 to TRBJ2-5; D possibly corresponds to TRBD1 (5 bases). CDR1 ENHRY and CDR2 SYGVKD come from the germline V gene. The ends were cut back, 10 bases at V and 1 base at J, with 10 bases in the middle. The CDR3 covers 12 residues. The CDR3 bases are TGTGCCACAGGGCTAAGCCAAGAGACCCAGTACTTC. This codes for CATGLSQETQYF.

This chain joins TRBV25-1 and TRBJ2-1; unclear D gene. The germline gives CDR1 MGHDK, CDR2 SYGVNS. Trimming cost V 4 bases and J 10 bases, with 8 bases left between them. The CDR3 has 11 residues. CDR3: CASSGAGEQFF. CDR3 DNA sequence: TGTGCCAGCAGTGGAGCTGGAGAGCAGTTCTTC.

Only a few counts were recorded for this clonotype. The genes are TRBV7-2 and TRBJ2-3, with D perhaps TRBD2 (7 bases). CDR1 is SGHTA and CDR2 is FQGNSA in the germline V gene. V dropped 3 bases and J dropped 4 bases, with 11 bases sitting between them. This CDR3 region has 14 residues. The CDR3 spells CASSLGGPADTQYF. The CDR3 DNA follows: TGTGCCAGCAGCTTGGGGGGGCCCGCAGATACGCAGTATTTT.

This clonotype was recorded many times. V is TRBV12-3 or TRBV12-4 and J is TRBJ2-1, with TRBD1 matching over 8 bases. The V segment lost 3 bases and the J segment 5 bases; nucleotides outside the gene matches: 6. The CDR3 runs to 15 residues. In DNA, the CDR3 is TGTGCCAGCAGTTTTTGGCAGGGGGCTAACAATGAGCAGTTCTTC. Its protein product is CASSFWQGANNEQFF.

This clonotype showed up just a few times. The chain employs TRBV20-1 and TRBJ2-1; 7 bases fit TRBD2. The V gene end was trimmed by 0 bases and the J gene end by 0 bases; junction bases not matched to a gene: 5. Germline-derived CDR1 and CDR2 are DFQATT and SNEGSKA (reference sequence). The CDR3 sequence is 16 residues long. CDR3: CSARDASGNSYNEQFF. The CDR3 DNA reads as TGCAGTGCTAGAGATGCGAGCGGGAACTCCTACAATGAGCAGTTCTTC.

In its sample, this clonotype was seen many times. The genes are TRBV28 and TRBJ2-5; no definite D call. The V gene lost 5 bases and the J gene lost 0 bases, with 4 bases spanning the gap. Germline values: CDR1 MDHEN, CDR2 SYDVKM. The length of the CDR3 is 12 residues. The CDR3 is CASSTYQETQYF. DNA for the CDR3: TGTGCCAGCAGTACGTACCAAGAGACCCAGTACTTC.

V gene TRBV12-3 or TRBV12-4 combines with J gene TRBJ2-1; no clear D gene. V was pared by 2 bases and J by 4 bases, with 6 bases between. CDR3 length: 13 amino acids. The CDR3 DNA follows: TGTGCCAGCAGTTTAAGTCCGTACAATGAGCAGTTCTTC. Encoded protein: CASSLSPYNEQFF.

This clonotype came up a few times. The chain employs TRBV10-3 and TRBJ2-3; 7 bases map to TRBD1. In germline, CDR1 is ENHRY, CDR2 SYGVKD. This CDR3 contains 17 residues. Losses at the gene ends were 10 bases for V and 0 bases for J; bases not matched to a gene: 16. CDR3 DNA sequence: TGTGCCACACAAGCTTCTAGGGGGCGGCCGAGCACAGATACGCAGTATTTT. It is translated as CATQASRGRPSTDTQYF.

A few counts support this clonotype. The J gene is TRBJ2-3, the V gene TRBV10-3; D is perhaps TRBD2 (6 bases). The V gene lost 6 bases and the J gene lost 2 bases, with 12 bases spanning the gap. Looked up from germline, CDR1 is ENHRY and CDR2 is SYGVKD. The CDR3 totals 14 residues. The CDR3 DNA reads as TGTGCCATCAGGTTAGCGGAGCCCACAGATACGCAGTATTTT. Protein sequence: CAIRLAEPTDTQYF.

This clonotype was picked up a small number of times. V and J are TRBV18 and TRBJ2-4; perhaps TRBD2 as D (6 bases). V was trimmed by 2 bases and J by 8 bases, leaving 13 bases between them. CDR3 size: 14 residues. CDR1 is KGHSH and CDR2 is LQKENI in the germline V gene. The CDR3 nucleotides are TGTGCCAGCTCACCAATGGGGGGTCTGGACATTCAGTACTTC. It translates to CASSPMGGLDIQYF.